This T cell receptor beta chain derives from a study of CD8 T cells in Susac syndrome. An amount of RNA that ranged from roughly 0.5 to 1 ug was reverse transcribed with random hexamers. Multiplex PCR with immunoSEQ amplified the TCR beta CDR3 across 54 Vbeta and 13 Jbeta. TCRdb called the immunoSEQ multiplex PCR reads again in MiXCR, with one record for every CDR3 protein. In the table there are around 150,000 distinct CDR3 sequences, approximately 96% of which are singletons. In germline, CDR1 is LGHDT, CDR2 YNNKEL (reference sequence). The V and J ends lost 1 base and 1 base respectively, with 7 bases between them. The CDR3 contains 14 residues.

This chain joins TRBV3-1 and TRBJ1-1; D remains unclear. The receptor was derived from a human donor in good health. Sequencing was done on a sample of CD4+ T cells from PBMCs. The CDR3 sequence is CASSQGARNTEAFF. The CDR3 bases are TGTGCCAGCAGCCAAGGTGCGAGGAACACTGAAGCTTTCTTT.